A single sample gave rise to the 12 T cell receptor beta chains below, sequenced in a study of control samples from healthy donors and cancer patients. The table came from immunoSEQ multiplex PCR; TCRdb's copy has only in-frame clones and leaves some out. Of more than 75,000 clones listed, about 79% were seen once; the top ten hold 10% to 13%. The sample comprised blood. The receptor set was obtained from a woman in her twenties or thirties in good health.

For the CDR3, the DNA is TGTGCCAGCTTGGACAGGGGAGCGGGCACTGAAGCTTTCTTT. This codes for CASLDRGAGTEAFF. The J gene is TRBJ1-1, the V gene TRBV6-6; the match to TRBD1 covers 9 bases. Germline V gene lookup returns CDR1 MNHNY and CDR2 SVGAGI (reference sequence). The length of the CDR3 is 14 residues. The V and J ends lost 8 bases and 4 bases, in that order; junction bases with no gene match: 8.

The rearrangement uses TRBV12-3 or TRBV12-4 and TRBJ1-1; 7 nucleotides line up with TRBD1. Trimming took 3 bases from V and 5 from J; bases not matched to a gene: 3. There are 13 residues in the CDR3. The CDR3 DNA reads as TGTGCCAGCAGTTTGACAGGGAGAACTGAAGCTTTCTTT. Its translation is CASSLTGRTEAFF.

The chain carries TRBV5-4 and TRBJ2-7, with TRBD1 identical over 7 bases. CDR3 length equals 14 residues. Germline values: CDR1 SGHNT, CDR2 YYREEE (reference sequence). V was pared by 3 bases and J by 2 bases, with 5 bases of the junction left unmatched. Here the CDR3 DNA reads TGTGCCAGCAGCTCCCGGGACAGCCCCTACGAGCAGTACTTC. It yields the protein CASSSRDSPYEQYF.

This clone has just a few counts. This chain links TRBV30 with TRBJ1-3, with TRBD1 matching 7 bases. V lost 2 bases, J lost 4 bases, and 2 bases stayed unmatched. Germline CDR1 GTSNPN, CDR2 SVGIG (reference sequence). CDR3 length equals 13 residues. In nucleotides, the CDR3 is TGTGCCTGGAGTACAGGGGAAGGAAACACCATATATTTT. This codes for CAWSTGEGNTIYF.

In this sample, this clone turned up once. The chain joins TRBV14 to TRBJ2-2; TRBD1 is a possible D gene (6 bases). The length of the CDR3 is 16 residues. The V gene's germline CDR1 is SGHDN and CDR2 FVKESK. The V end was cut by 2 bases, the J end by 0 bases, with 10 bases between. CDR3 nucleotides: TGTGCCAGCAGCCAATACAGGGACACGAACACCGGGGAGCTGTTTTTT. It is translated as CASSQYRDTNTGELFF.

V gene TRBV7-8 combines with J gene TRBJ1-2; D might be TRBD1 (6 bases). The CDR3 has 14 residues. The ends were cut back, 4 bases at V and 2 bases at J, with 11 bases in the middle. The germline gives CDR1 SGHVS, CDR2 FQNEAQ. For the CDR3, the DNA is TGTGCCAGCAGCTCCAGTGGACAGAACTATGGCTACACCTTC. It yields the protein CASSSSGQNYGYTF.

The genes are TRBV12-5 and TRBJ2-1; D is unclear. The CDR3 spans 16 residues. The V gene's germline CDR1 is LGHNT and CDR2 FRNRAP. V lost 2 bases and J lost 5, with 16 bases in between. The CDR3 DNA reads TGTGCTAGTGGTTTGTTACTACACCGAGACGACAATGAGCAGTTCTTC. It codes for CASGLLLHRDDNEQFF.

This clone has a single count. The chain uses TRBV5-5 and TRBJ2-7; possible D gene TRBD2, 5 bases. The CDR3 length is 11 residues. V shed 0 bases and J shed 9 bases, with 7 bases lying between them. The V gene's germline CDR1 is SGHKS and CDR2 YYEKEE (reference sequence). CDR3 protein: CASSLDGGQYF. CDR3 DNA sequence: TGTGCCAGCAGCTTGGATGGAGGGCAGTACTTC.

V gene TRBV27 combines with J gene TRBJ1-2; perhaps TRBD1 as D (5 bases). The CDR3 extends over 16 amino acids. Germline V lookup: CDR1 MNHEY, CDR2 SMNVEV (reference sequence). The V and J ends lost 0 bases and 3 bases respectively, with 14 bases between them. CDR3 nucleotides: TGTGCCAGCAGTTTATCCTATAGGGACCGCTACTATGGCTACACCTTC. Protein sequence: CASSLSYRDRYYGYTF.

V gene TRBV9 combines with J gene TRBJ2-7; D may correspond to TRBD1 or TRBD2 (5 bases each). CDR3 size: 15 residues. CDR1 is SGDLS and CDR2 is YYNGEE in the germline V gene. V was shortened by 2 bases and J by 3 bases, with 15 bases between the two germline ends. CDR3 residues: CASSVAEGPSYEQYF. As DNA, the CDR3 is TGTGCCAGCAGCGTCGCAGAGGGACCGAGCTACGAGCAGTACTTC. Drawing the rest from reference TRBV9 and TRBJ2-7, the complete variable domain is DSGVTQTPKHLITATGQRVTLRCSPRSGDLSVYWYQQSLDQGLQFLIQYYNGEERAKGNILERFSAQQFPDLHSELNLSSLELGDSALYFCASSVAEGPSYEQYFGPGTRLTVT.

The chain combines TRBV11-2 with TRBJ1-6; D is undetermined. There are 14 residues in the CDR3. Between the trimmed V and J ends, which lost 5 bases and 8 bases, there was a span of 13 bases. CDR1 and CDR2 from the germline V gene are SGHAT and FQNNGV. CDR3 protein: CASSDRVLDSPLHF. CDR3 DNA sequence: TGTGCCAGCAGCGACCGGGTCCTGGATTCACCCCTCCACTTT.

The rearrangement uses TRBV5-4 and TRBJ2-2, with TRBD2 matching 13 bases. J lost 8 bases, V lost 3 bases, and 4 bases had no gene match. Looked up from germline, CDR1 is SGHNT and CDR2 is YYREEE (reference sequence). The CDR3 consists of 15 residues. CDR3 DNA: TGTGCCAGCAGCTACGGACTAGCGGGGGAAGGGGAGCTGTTTTTT. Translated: CASSYGLAGEGELFF.